Detailed here is one T cell receptor (beta chain). It lacks a known antigen. Base qualities are missing; no much larger clone stands one base away. The V and J ends are trimmed by 4 bases and 4 bases, leaving 10 bases between them. From a lookup of the germline V gene (reference sequence), CDR1 and CDR2 are SGHNT and YYREEE. The CDR3 numbers 13 residues from cysteine through phenylalanine. This entry keeps only the CDR3 DNA: 39 bases, framed from base 1. Genomic DNA was isolated from the sorted cells so that the TCRbeta CDR3 region could be sequenced. The immunoSEQ Assay was used for sequencing of TCRbeta CDR3 regions. Imported from immuneACCESS, the table was reduced by TCRdb to in-frame sequences with V and J called. These copies leave out some clones; in studies compared against another copy, an unresolved V gene accounts for under half, and the cause of the remainder is not known. The sample data list more than 45,000 clones, and 82% of these were observed just once. Around 3.6% of the sample comes from the top ten.

Patients with a history of autoimmune disease or receiving systemic immunosuppression were excluded from the trial. Peripheral blood for TCR sequencing was drawn from every dose cohort at baseline, at cycle 4 day 1 and at cycle 7 day 1. The samples were drawn from a first-in-human, open-label, multicenter phase I dose-escalation trial of ivuxolimab. Adults with locally advanced or metastatic melanoma, renal cell, hepatocellular, or head and neck squamous cell carcinoma were enrolled in the trial. Before TCR sequencing, CD4+ and CD8+ T cells were separately sorted from peripheral blood. The record originates from a study of OX40 agonist ivuxolimab in advanced cancers. With regard to the full study: Ivuxolimab was an agonistic, fully human IgG2 monoclonal antibody directed against OX40 (CD134), a costimulatory receptor. Intravenous ivuxolimab was administered to patients every 2 weeks at six dose levels: 0.01, 0.1, 0.3, 1.5, 3 and 10 mg/kg. Of the approximately 53 patients in dose escalation, around 19 had hepatocellular carcinoma, about 15 had melanoma, 9 had renal cell carcinoma and 9 had head and neck cancer. A male proportion of roughly 80% and a mean age of roughly 58 years, ranging from 23 to 79, were recorded for the dose-escalation cohort. Prior anti-PD-1, anti-PD-L1 or anti-CTLA-4 therapy was permitted, and 40% to 50% of dose-escalation patients had received checkpoint inhibitors. Three dose-escalation patients achieved partial responses, one with hepatocellular carcinoma and two with cutaneous melanoma. The purpose of peripheral TCRbeta sequencing was to test whether ivuxolimab changed TCR sequence diversity and led to clonal T-cell expansion. The paper reports the monotherapy dose-escalation portion (N = 52 patients) of the phase I ivuxolimab trial. Summary of the overall study and its limitations: After ivuxolimab, more expanded clones were found on average in CD8+ T cells than in CD4+ T cells. Low levels of normalized T-cell clonal expansion were also seen in some nonresponding patients. At doses of 0.1 to 3.0 mg/kg, clonal expansion of both CD4+ and CD8+ blood T cells was observed from baseline to week 6. In the 0.1-3.0 mg/kg groups, partial responders were among the patients with the lowest normalized peripheral clonal expansion, particularly in CD8+ T cells. Which antigens the clonally expanded peripheral T cells were specific for was not determined.

Sample: CD4+ or CD8+ T cells sorted from blood, taken in a trial of the OX40 agonist ivuxolimab. Recombination connected TRBV5-4 to TRBJ2-3; possibly the D gene is TRBD2, per 7 matching bases. This sequence originates from an adult with an advanced solid tumor such as melanoma, head and neck, liver or kidney cancer. The CDR3 corresponds to CASSRGAADTQYF. The DNA sequence is as follows: TGTGCCAGCAGCCGGGGGGCGGCAGATACGCAGTATTTT. The full variable domain, with segments outside the CDR3 supplied by the reference TRBV5-4 and TRBJ2-3 proteins, appears as ETGVTQSPTHLIKTRGQQVTLRCSSQSGHNTVSWYQQALGQGPQFIFQYYREEENGRGNFPPRFSGLQFPNYSSELNVNALELDDSALYLCASSRGAADTQYFGPGTRLTVL.